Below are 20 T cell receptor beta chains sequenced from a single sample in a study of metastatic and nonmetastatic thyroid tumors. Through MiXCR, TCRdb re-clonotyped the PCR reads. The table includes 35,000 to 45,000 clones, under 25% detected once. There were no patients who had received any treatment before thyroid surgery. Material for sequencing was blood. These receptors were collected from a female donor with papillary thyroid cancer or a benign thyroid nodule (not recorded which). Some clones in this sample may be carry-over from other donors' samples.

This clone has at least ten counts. CDR3 bases: TGCGCCAGCAGCCATACATTGTTTGCTGAAGCTTTCTTT. Translating it yields CASSHTLFAEAFF. The V call is TRBV5-1, the J call TRBJ1-1, with D unclear. V gave up 4 bases and J gave up 6 bases, with 13 bases separating them. This CDR3 is built from 13 residues. Germline V lookup: CDR1 SGHRS, CDR2 YFSETQ.

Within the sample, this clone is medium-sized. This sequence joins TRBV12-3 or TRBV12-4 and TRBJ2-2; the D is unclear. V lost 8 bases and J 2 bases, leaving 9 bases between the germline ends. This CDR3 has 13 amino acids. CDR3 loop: CASANQNTGELFF. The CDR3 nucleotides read TGTGCCAGCGCCAATCAAAACACCGGGGAGCTGTTTTTT.

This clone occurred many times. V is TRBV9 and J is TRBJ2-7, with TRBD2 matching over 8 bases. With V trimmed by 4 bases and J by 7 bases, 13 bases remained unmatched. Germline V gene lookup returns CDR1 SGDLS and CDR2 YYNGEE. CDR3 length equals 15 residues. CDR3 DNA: TGTGCCAGCAGCATCCAGGGTACGGGAGGGGATGAGCAGTACTTC. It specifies CASSIQGTGGDEQYF.

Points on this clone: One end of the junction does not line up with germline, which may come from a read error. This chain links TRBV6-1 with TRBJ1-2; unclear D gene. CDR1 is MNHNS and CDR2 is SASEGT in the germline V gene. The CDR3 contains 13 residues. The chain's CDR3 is CASTTVVNYVYTF. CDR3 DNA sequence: TGTGCCAGCACCACCGTGGTCAACTATGTCTACACCTTC.

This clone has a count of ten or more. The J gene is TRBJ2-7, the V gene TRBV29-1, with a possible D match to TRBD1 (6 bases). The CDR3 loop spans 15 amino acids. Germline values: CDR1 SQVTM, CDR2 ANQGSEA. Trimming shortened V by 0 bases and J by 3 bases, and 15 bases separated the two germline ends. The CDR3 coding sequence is TGCAGCGTTGAAGATGACAGGACGCCCGGCTACGAGCAGTACTTC. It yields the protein CSVEDDRTPGYEQYF.

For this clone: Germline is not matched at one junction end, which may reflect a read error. The CDR3 DNA is TGTGCCAGTACCACCTGGGACGGGAACGGTGGCTGCACATTC. Amino acid sequence: CASTTWDGNGGCTF. V is TRBV19 and J is TRBJ1-2; TRBD1 might be the D (5 bases). This CDR3 is built from 14 residues. The germline V gene encodes CDR1 LNHDA and CDR2 SQIVND (reference sequence).

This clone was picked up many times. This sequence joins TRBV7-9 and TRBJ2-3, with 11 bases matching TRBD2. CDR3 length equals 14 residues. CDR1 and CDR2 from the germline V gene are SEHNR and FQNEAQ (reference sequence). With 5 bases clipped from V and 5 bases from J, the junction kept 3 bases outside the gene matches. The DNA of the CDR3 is TGTGCCAGCAGCCCGGGGACTAGCGGAGATACGCAGTATTTT. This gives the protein CASSPGTSGDTQYF. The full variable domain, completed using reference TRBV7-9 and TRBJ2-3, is DTGVSQNPRHKITKRGQNVTFRCDPISEHNRLYWYRQTLGQGPEFLTYFQNEAQLEKSRLLSDRFSAERPKGSFSTLEIQRTEQGDSAMYLCASSPGTSGDTQYFGPGTRLTVL.

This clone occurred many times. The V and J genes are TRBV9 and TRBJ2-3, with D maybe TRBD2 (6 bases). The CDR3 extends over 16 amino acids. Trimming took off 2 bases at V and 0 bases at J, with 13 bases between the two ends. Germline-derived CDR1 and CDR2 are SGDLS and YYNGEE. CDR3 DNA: TGTGCCAGCAGCGTTTTGGCTAGCGCTAGCACAGATACGCAGTATTTT. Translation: CASSVLASASTDTQYF.

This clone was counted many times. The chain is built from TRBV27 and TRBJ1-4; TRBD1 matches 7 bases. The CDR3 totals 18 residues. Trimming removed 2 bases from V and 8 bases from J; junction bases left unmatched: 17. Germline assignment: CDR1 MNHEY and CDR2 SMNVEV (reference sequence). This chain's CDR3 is CASSLRAGFGTGAEKLFF. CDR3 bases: TGTGCCAGCAGTTTAAGGGCAGGCTTCGGAACAGGGGCCGAAAAACTGTTTTTT. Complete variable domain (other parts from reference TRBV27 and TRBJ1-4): EAQVTQNPRYLITVTGKKLTVTCSQNMNHEYMSWYRQDPGLGLRQIYYSMNVEVTDKGDVPEGYKVSRKEKRNFPLILESPSPNQTSLYFCASSLRAGFGTGAEKLFFGSGTQLSVL.

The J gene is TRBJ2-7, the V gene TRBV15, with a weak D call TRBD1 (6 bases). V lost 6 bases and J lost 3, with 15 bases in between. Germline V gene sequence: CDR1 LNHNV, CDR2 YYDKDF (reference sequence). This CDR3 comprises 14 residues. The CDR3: CATSHGTRGYEQYF. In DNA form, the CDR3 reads TGTGCCACCAGTCACGGAACCAGGGGCTACGAGCAGTACTTC.

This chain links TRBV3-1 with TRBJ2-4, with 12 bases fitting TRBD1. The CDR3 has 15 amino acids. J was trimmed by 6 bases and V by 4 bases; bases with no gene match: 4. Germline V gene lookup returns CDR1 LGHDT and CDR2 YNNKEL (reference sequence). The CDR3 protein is CASSPRDRGLNIQYF. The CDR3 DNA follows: TGTGCCAGCAGCCCCCGGGACAGGGGGCTAAACATTCAGTACTTC.

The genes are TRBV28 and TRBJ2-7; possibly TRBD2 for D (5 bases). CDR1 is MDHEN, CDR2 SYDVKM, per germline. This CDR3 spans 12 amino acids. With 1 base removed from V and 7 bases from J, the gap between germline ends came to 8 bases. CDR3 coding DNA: TGTGCCAGCAGTTTATTGGGAGTGGAGCAGTACTTC. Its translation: CASSLLGVEQYF.

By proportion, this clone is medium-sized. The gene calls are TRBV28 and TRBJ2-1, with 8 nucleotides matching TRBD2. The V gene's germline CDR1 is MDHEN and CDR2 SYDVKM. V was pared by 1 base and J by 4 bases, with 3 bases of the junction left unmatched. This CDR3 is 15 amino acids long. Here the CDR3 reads CASSLSAGAYNEQFF. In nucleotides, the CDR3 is TGTGCCAGCAGTTTATCAGCGGGGGCGTACAATGAGCAGTTCTTC. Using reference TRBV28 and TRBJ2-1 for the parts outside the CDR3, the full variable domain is DVKVTQSSRYLVKRTGEKVFLECVQDMDHENMFWYRQDPGLGLRLIYFSYDVKMKEKGDIPEGYSVSREKKERFSLILESASTNQTSMYLCASSLSAGAYNEQFFGPGTRLTVL.

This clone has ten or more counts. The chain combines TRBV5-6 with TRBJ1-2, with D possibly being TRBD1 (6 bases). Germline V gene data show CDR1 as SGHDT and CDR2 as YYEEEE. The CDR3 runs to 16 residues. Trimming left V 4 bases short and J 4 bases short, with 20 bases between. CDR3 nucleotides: TGTGCCAGCAGCCTCACTCGAACAGGGTACAGCTATGGCTACACCTTC. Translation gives CASSLTRTGYSYGYTF. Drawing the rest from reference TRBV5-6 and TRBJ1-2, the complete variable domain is DAGVTQSPTHLIKTRGQQVTLRCSPKSGHDTVSWYQQALGQGPQFIFQYYEEEERQRGNFPDRFSGHQFPNYSSELNVNALLLGDSALYLCASSLTRTGYSYGYTFGSGTRLTVV.

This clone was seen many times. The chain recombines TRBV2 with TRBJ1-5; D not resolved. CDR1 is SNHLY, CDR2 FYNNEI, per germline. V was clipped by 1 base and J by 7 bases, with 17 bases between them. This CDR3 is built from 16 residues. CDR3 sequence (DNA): TGTGCCAGCAGTGAAGGTCGTGGAGGGCAAGGACAGCCCCAGCATTTT. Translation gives CASSEGRGGQGQPQHF. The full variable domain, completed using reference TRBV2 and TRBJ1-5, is EPEVTQTPSHQVTQMGQEVILRCVPISNHLYFYWYRQILGQKVEFLVSFYNNEISEKSEIFDDQFSVERPDGSNFTLKIRSTKLEDSAMYFCASSEGRGGQGQPQHFGDGTRLSIL.

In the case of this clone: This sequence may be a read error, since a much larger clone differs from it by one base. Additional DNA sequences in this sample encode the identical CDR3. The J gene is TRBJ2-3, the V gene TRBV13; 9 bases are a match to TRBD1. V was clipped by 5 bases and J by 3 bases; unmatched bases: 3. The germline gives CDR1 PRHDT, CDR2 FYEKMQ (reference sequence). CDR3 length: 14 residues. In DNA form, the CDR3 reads TGTGCCAGCAGCCGGGACAGGGTTACAGATACGCAGTATTTT. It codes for CASSRDRVTDTQYF.

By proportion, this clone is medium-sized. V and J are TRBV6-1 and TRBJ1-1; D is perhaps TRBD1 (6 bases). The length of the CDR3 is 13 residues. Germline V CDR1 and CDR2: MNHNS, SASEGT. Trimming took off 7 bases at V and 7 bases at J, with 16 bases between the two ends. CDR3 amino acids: CASTLGGTVEAFF. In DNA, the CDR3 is TGTGCCAGCACCCTAGGGGGGACCGTTGAAGCTTTCTTT.

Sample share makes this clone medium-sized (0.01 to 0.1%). The CDR3 DNA sequence: TGTGCCAGCTATCAAAGCGGGAGCGGGGGATCCTATGGCTACACCTTC. Translating it yields CASYQSGSGGSYGYTF. The chain has TRBV6-1 and TRBJ1-2; tentatively, D is TRBD1 (5 bases). Germline V gene lookup returns CDR1 MNHNS and CDR2 SASEGT. The CDR3 consists of 16 residues. V lost 8 bases and J lost 4, with 23 bases in between.

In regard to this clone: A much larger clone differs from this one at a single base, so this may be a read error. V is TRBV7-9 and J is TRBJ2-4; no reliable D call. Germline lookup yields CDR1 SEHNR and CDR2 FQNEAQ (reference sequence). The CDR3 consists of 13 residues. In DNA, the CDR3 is TGTGCCAGCAGCACCCGGTCCAAAAACATTGAGTACTTC. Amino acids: CASSTRSKNIEYF.

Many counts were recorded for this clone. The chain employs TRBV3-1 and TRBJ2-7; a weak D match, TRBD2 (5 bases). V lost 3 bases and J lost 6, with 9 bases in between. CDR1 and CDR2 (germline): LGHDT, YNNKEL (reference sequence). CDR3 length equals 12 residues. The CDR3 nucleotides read TGTGCCAGCAGCCAGGGAGTAGGCGAGCAGTACTTC. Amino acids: CASSQGVGEQYF.